The next 27 T cell receptor beta chains were all read from a single sample in a study of tissue T cells after allogeneic stem cell transplantation. Sequenced by immunoSEQ multiplex PCR; TCRdb stores in-frame clones only, minus some. Altogether some 5,000 clones are present, under 60% being singletons, with the ten largest covering 10%. Time point here: mouse harvest day 7 after allogeneic transplant. Mouse grafts combined 10^7 T-cell-depleted bone marrow cells with 10^6 splenic CD5+ T cells. Source material: gut tissue. These receptors were taken from a female BALB/c mouse given C57BL/6 T cells with graft-versus-host disease after an allogeneic hematopoietic cell transplant.

With regard to this clone: Gene names and germline match the mouse. The CDR3 sequence: CASSLGTYTGQLYF. CDR3 bases read: TGTGCAAGCAGCTTAGGGACATACACCGGGCAGCTCTAC. The chain has TRBV16 and TRBJ2-2; a possible D gene is TRBD1 (5 bases). Coverage ceases 1 residue before the CDR3 finishes, and the germline J gene fills in the end. V lost 1 base to trimming and J lost 3 bases, with 6 bases between them. Germline values: CDR1 SGHSA, CDR2 FRNQAP. The CDR3 is 14 residues long.

This clone was observed a few times. The listed genes are named as in mouse. Sequencing ends 1 residue short of the CDR3 end; the germline J gene provides the rest. The J gene is TRBJ1-2, the V gene TRBV26; possible D gene TRBD1, 5 bases. Germline CDR1 is KGHPV and CDR2 is FQNQEV (reference sequence). There are 13 residues in the CDR3. The V end was cut by 2 bases, the J end by 4 bases, with 8 bases between. The sequenced part of the CDR3 DNA is TGTGCCAGCAGTCTGCATGGGGGCTCCGACTACACC. Residues: CASSLHGGSDYT. The entire CDR3 protein reads CASSLHGGSDYTF. The whole variable domain, remainder taken from reference TRBV26 and TRBJ1-2, is NSKVIQTPRYLVKGQGQKAKMRCIPEKGHPVVFWYQQNKNNEFKFLINFQNQEVLQQIDMTEKRFSAECPSNSPCSLEIQSSEAGDSALYLCASSLHGGSDYTFGSGTRLLVI.

The sample holds a few counts of this clone. The gene symbols are mouse symbols. The CDR3 is cut off 1 residue early in the read; its end comes from the germline J gene. The chain employs TRBV3 and TRBJ1-4, with D possibly TRBD1 on 5 matching bases. CDR1 SNHLY and CDR2 FYNGKV come from the germline V gene (reference sequence). Between the trimmed V and J ends, which lost 5 bases and 3 bases, there was a span of 7 bases. The CDR3 is 13 residues long. This CDR3 is CASSGAPNERLFF. The DNA read from the CDR3 is TGTGCCAGCAGCGGGGCCCCCAACGAAAGATTATTT.

In the case of this clone: The listed genes are named as in mouse. The read ends 1 residue early relative to the CDR3; the germline J gene fills the gap. The rearrangement links TRBV5 to TRBJ1-5; D is ambiguous. Trimming removed 1 base from V and 0 bases from J, with 7 bases in between. CDR1 and CDR2 (germline): LGHNA, YNLKQL (reference sequence). The CDR3 extends over 15 amino acids. This chain's CDR3 is CASSQGQNNNQAPLF. CDR3 DNA, as far as it was read: TGTGCCAGCAGCCAAGGGCAGAATAACAACCAGGCTCCGCTT.

This clone was picked up a small number of times. Gene names refer to mouse genes. The CDR3 is cut off 1 residue early in the read; its end comes from the germline J gene. V is TRBV13-2 and J is TRBJ2-1, with TRBD2 matching over 8 bases. V dropped 0 bases and J dropped 9; count of bases not matched to a gene: 8. Germline V gene lookup returns CDR1 NNHNN and CDR2 SYGAGS (reference sequence). CDR3 length: 15 residues. This CDR3 reads CASGDAAGGRGEQFF. The sequenced CDR3 bases are TGTGCCAGCGGTGATGCTGCGGGGGGGCGGGGTGAGCAGTTC.

This clone was observed a handful of times. Gene names are mouse gene names. The read finishes 1 residue shy of the CDR3 end, and the germline J gene is used to complete it. The chain carries TRBV2 and TRBJ2-3, with D unresolved. V lost 4 bases to trimming and J lost 1 base, with 0 bases between them. Per the germline V gene, CDR1 is LGHNA and CDR2 is YSYQKL. This CDR3 is 11 amino acids long. CDR3: CASSRAETLYF. The sequenced part of the CDR3 DNA is TGTGCCAGCAGCCGTGCAGAAACGCTGTAT.

This clone was seen only a few times. Gene labels here are mouse ones. The CDR3 sequence is CASSDRYEQYF. CDR3 DNA (partial): TGTGCCAGCAGCGACAGGTATGAACAGTAC. This chain links TRBV3 with TRBJ2-7, with D perhaps TRBD1 (6 bases). The read falls 1 residue short of the CDR3 end, and the missing part is taken from the germline J gene. CDR3 length: 11 residues. Germline CDR1 SNHLY, CDR2 FYNGKV (reference sequence). V gave up 5 bases and J gave up 4 bases, with 6 bases separating them.

This clone is deemed large (0.1 to 1%). The genes are named according to mouse. The read ends 1 residue early relative to the CDR3; the germline J gene fills the gap. J is TRBJ2-7 and V is TRBV5; TRBD1 aligns across 9 bases. CDR3 length: 14 amino acids. J was trimmed by 7 bases and V by 2 bases; bases with no gene match: 6. Germline CDR1 and CDR2: LGHNA and YNLKQL (reference sequence). The CDR3 loop is CASSQSGTGREQYF. The CDR3 bases that were read are TGTGCCAGCAGCCAATCCGGGACAGGGAGGGAACAGTAC.

Turning to this clone: Gene names denote mouse genes. The read ends 1 residue before the CDR3 terminus; that terminus is restored from the germline J gene. The chain links TRBV31 to TRBJ1-3; D is perhaps TRBD1 (5 bases). The germline CDR1 and CDR2 sequences are GKSSPN and SITVG. The CDR3 extends over 15 amino acids. Trimming took 0 bases from V and 3 from J, leaving 12 bases between them. CDR3 sequence: CAWSLPLRVGNTLYF. The part of the CDR3 DNA that was read is TGTGCCTGGAGTCTCCCTCTCAGGGTTGGAAATACGCTCTAT.

A remark on this clone: Genes and germline are mouse. The read halts 1 residue ahead of the CDR3 end, with the missing end drawn from the germline J gene. This chain uses TRBV26 with TRBJ2-7; TRBD1 matches 9 bases. CDR1 is KGHPV and CDR2 is FQNQEV in the germline V gene (reference sequence). This CDR3 has 13 residues. After removal of 6 bases from V and 4 bases from J, the junction contained 4 bases not matched to a gene. The CDR3 sequence is CASSPGQGYEQYF. Incomplete CDR3 DNA: TGTGCCAGCAGCCCGGGACAGGGATATGAACAGTAC.

In its sample, this clone was seen once. The gene symbols are mouse symbols. The observed sequence ends 1 residue before the CDR3 terminus, with the missing tail filled in from the germline J gene. The chain carries TRBV13-3 and TRBJ2-5; no clear D. Between the trimmed V and J ends, which lost 2 bases and 6 bases, there was a span of 4 bases. This CDR3 is 11 amino acids long. Germline-derived CDR1 and CDR2 are NNHDY and SYVADS. The sequenced part of the CDR3 DNA is TGTGCCAGCAGTGAGAGGGACACCCAGTAC. It is translated as CASSERDTQY. In full, the CDR3 is CASSERDTQYF.

This clone is medium-sized by share. Genes and germline are mouse. Read coverage stops 1 residue before the CDR3 terminus; the germline J gene supplies the remainder. J is TRBJ1-2 and V is TRBV14; the D gene is possibly TRBD1 (6 bases). V lost 5 bases and J 2 bases, leaving 10 bases between the germline ends. The CDR3 runs 13 residues. From germline, CDR1 is SGHDT and CDR2 FRDEAV. The CDR3 DNA, read in part, is TGTGCCAGCAGCCGGGGACATAACTCCGACTACACC. Amino acids: CASSRGHNSDYT. The CDR3 reads in full as CASSRGHNSDYTF.

In regard to this clone: Gene names denote mouse genes. The read terminates 1 residue ahead of where the CDR3 ends, so the germline J gene completes it. The chain joins TRBV26 to TRBJ1-6, with 8 positions matching TRBD1. TRBJ1-6 is reported as an ORF; its role is uncertain. The CDR3 runs 15 residues. V gave up 0 bases and J gave up 6 bases; unmatched junction bases: 1. CDR1 and CDR2 (germline): KGHPV, FQNQEV (reference sequence). The CDR3 sequence: CASSLSRGRNSPLYF. The part of the CDR3 DNA that was read is TGTGCCAGCAGTCTGTCCAGGGGGCGTAATTCGCCCCTCTAC.

This clone came up a few times. These gene names are mouse names. The CDR3 is cut off 1 residue early in the read; its end comes from the germline J gene. The gene calls are TRBV26 and TRBJ2-7; D may be TRBD1 (7 bases). V dropped 2 bases and J dropped 6 bases, with 8 bases sitting between them. The CDR3 extends over 12 amino acids. Germline V CDR1 and CDR2: KGHPV, FQNQEV (reference sequence). CDR3 sequence reads: CASSLEGAEQYF. The DNA read from the CDR3 is TGTGCCAGCAGTCTGGAGGGGGCTGAACAGTAC. The full variable domain, its missing parts supplied by reference TRBV26 and TRBJ2-7, is NSKVIQTPRYLVKGQGQKAKMRCIPEKGHPVVFWYQQNKNNEFKFLINFQNQEVLQQIDMTEKRFSAECPSNSPCSLEIQSSEAGDSALYLCASSLEGAEQYFGPGTRLTVL.

A remark on this clone: The genes are named according to mouse. The read is 1 residue too short to cover the CDR3 end, so that end is filled in from the germline J gene. The chain recombines TRBV3 with TRBJ1-4; D unresolved. This CDR3 contains 14 residues. Germline V CDR1 and CDR2: SNHLY, FYNGKV (reference sequence). V lost 9 bases and J lost 0, with 11 bases in between. The CDR3 region is CARGRQFSNERLFF. The CDR3 bases that were read are TGTGCCAGGGGGAGGCAGTTTTCCAACGAAAGATTATTT.

A note on this clone: Gene names denote mouse genes. Read sequence stops 1 residue before the CDR3 end, and the germline J gene provides the missing end. This chain uses TRBV19 with TRBJ2-3; 8 nucleotides agree with TRBD1. Unmatched junction bases numbered 5, after V lost 5 bases and J lost 0 bases. Germline V lookup: CDR1 FNHDT, CDR2 SITEND (reference sequence). This CDR3 contains 15 residues. CDR3 DNA, as far as it was read: TGTGCCAGCAGGAGGACAGGGAGGAGTGCAGAAACGCTGTAT. Protein sequence: CASRRTGRSAETLY. The full CDR3 sequence reads CASRRTGRSAETLYF.

For this clone: All gene names here are mouse names. The sequenced part of the CDR3 DNA is TGCTCCAGCAGTCCGACTGGGGGTGACACCCAGTAC. Its translation is CSSSPTGGDTQY. The full-length CDR3 reads as CSSSPTGGDTQYF. This chain uses TRBV23 with TRBJ2-5; no DNA check was done on the table's D call, TRBD2. The read is 1 residue too short to cover the CDR3 end, so that end is filled in from the germline J gene. Germline CDR1 and CDR2: KGHTA and FQNQQP. CDR3 length: 13 amino acids.

This clone was picked up a small number of times. Mouse gene names and germline throughout. The CDR3 end falls 1 residue outside the read, so it is completed with the germline J gene. The genes are TRBV24 and TRBJ2-1, with TRBD1 matching 8 bases. Germline V gives CDR1 KGHTA, CDR2 FRNEEI. This CDR3 spans 15 amino acids. V was pared by 3 bases and J by 1 base, with 2 bases of the junction left unmatched. CDR3 DNA, as far as it was read: TGTGCCAGCAGTCTTAGGGACAGGAACTATGCTGAGCAGTTC. Translating gives CASSLRDRNYAEQF. The whole CDR3 region reads CASSLRDRNYAEQFF.

Concerning this clone: Gene names and germline refer to mouse. Coverage ceases 1 residue before the CDR3 finishes, and the germline J gene fills in the end. The rearrangement links TRBV23 to TRBJ1-2; no DNA check was done on the table's D call, TRBD1. CDR1 and CDR2 (germline): KGHTA, FQNQQP. This CDR3 is built from 13 residues. The covered CDR3 bases are TGCTCCAGCAGTCTCAGGGGGAACTCCGACTACACC. Translated, it gives CSSSLRGNSDYT. The entire CDR3 is CSSSLRGNSDYTF.

About this clone itself: Genes here carry mouse names. Read coverage stops 1 residue before the CDR3 terminus; the germline J gene supplies the remainder. The rearrangement links TRBV12-1 to TRBJ2-4; D is undetermined. The germline V and J ends were trimmed by 3 bases and 1 base, with 7 bases remaining between them. The CDR3 extends over 13 amino acids. CDR1 is SGHSN and CDR2 is HYEKVE in the germline V gene. The covered CDR3 bases are TGTGCCAGCTCTGATGGAGGTCAAAACACCTTGTAC. As protein: CASSDGGQNTLY. The whole CDR3 protein is CASSDGGQNTLYF.

Details on this clone: Genes and germline are mouse. The read ends 1 residue early relative to the CDR3; the germline J gene fills the gap. The V gene is TRBV26, the J gene TRBJ2-1, with a weak D call TRBD1 (6 bases). The V end was cut by 4 bases, the J end by 0 bases, with 10 bases between. The CDR3 is made up of 15 amino acids. Germline V gene data show CDR1 as KGHPV and CDR2 as FQNQEV (reference sequence). The part of the CDR3 DNA that was read is TGTGCCAGCAGTCCCAGGGGCTATAACTATGCTGAGCAGTTC. This gives the protein CASSPRGYNYAEQF. The full CDR3 sequence reads CASSPRGYNYAEQFF.

Comments on this clone: Gene and germline names: mouse. The read falls 1 residue short of the CDR3 end, and the missing part is taken from the germline J gene. The chain is built from TRBV12-1 and TRBJ2-1, with 10 bases that match TRBD2. This CDR3 comprises 15 residues. V dropped 0 bases and J dropped 2; count of bases not matched to a gene: 0. The germline V gene has CDR1 SGHSN and CDR2 HYEKVE. This chain's CDR3 is CASSLGLGDYAEQFF. CDR3 DNA (partial): TGTGCCAGCTCTCTCGGACTGGGGGACTATGCTGAGCAGTTC. Full variable domain (remainder filled in from reference TRBV12-1 and TRBJ2-1): DSGVVQSPRHIIKEKGGRSVLTCIPISGHSNVVWYQQTLGKELKFLIQHYEKVERDKGFLPSRFSVQQFDDYHSEMNMSALELEDSAMYFCASSLGLGDYAEQFFGPGTRLTVL.

A remark on this clone: Mouse names are used for the genes. With the read ending 1 residue before the CDR3 end, the germline J gene is used to fill in that end. The chain employs TRBV26 and TRBJ2-5; D unresolved. Germline-derived CDR1 and CDR2 are KGHPV and FQNQEV (reference sequence). With 2 bases removed from V and 0 bases from J, the gap between germline ends came to 3 bases. This CDR3 contains 13 residues. This chain's CDR3 is CASSLGNQDTQYF. The sequenced CDR3 bases are TGTGCCAGCAGTCTGGGTAACCAAGACACCCAGTAC.

With regard to this clone: Here the gene names and germline are mouse. The read terminates 1 residue before the CDR3 end, so the remaining end is supplied by the germline J gene. This rearrangement joins TRBV13-3 to TRBJ2-2; the match to TRBD1 covers 9 bases. CDR3 length equals 14 residues. V lost 5 bases, J lost 4 bases, and 3 bases stayed unmatched. The germline V gene encodes CDR1 NNHDY and CDR2 SYVADS. The CDR3 loop reads CASRDRGGTGQLYF. The covered CDR3 bases are TGTGCCAGCAGGGACAGGGGTGGCACCGGGCAGCTCTAC.

About this clone: Any gene name here is a mouse gene name. The read falls 1 residue short of the CDR3 end, and the missing part is taken from the germline J gene. The gene calls are TRBV26 and TRBJ1-1; possible D gene TRBD1, 5 bases. Germline V gives CDR1 KGHPV, CDR2 FQNQEV (reference sequence). The germline V and J ends were trimmed by 4 bases and 1 base, with 7 bases remaining between them. The CDR3 length is 13 residues. The sequenced CDR3 bases are TGTGCCAGCAGTCCAGGGAGGAACACAGAAGTCTTC. Translating it yields CASSPGRNTEVF. Given in full, the CDR3 is CASSPGRNTEVFF.

Regarding this clone: The listed genes are named as in mouse. The CDR3 end falls 1 residue outside the read, so it is completed with the germline J gene. The rearrangement uses TRBV12-1 and TRBJ1-2, with no clear D. Germline CDR1 reads SGHSN; CDR2 reads HYEKVE. The CDR3 runs 14 residues. Between the trimmed V and J ends, which lost 1 base and 2 bases, there was a span of 10 bases. The part of the CDR3 DNA that was read is TGTGCCAGCTCTCTAGTGGTTGGCAACTCCGACTACACC. This translates into CASSLVVGNSDYT. The full CDR3 is CASSLVVGNSDYTF.

Worth noting for this clone: Gene and germline names: mouse. The read terminates 1 residue ahead of where the CDR3 ends, so the germline J gene completes it. This rearrangement joins TRBV4 to TRBJ2-7; 13 nucleotides align to TRBD2. Looked up from germline, CDR1 is LGHDT and CDR2 is YNNKQL (reference sequence). The junction had 3 bases not matched to a gene; V was cut back by 4 bases and J by 0 bases. The CDR3 loop spans 16 amino acids. CDR3 DNA, as far as it was read: TGTGCCAGCAGCTGGGACTGGGGGGGGAGCTCCTATGAACAGTAC. Protein sequence: CASSWDWGGSSYEQY. The whole CDR3 sequence reads CASSWDWGGSSYEQYF.